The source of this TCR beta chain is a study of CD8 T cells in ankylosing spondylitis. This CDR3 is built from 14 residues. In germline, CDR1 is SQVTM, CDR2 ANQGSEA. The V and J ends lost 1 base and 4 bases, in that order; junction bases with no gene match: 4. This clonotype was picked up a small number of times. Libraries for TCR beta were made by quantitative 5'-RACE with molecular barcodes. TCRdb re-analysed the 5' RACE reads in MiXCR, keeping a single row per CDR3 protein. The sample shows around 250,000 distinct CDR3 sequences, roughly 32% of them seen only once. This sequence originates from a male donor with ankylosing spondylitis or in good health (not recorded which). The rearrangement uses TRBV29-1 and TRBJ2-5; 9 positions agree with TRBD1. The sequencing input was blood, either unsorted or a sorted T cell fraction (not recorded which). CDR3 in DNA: TGCAGCGTTGAAGGGACAGGGGATGGAGAGACCCAGTACTTC. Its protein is CSVEGTGDGETQYF.